A selection of T cell receptor beta chains follows, all from one sample in a study of human T cells and chemical hapten exposure. Via MiXCR, TCRdb re-called the RACE reads, giving one row per CDR3 protein. The profile shows about 69,000 distinct CDR3 sequences, around 10% of them singletons. The sequenced sample was whole blood, obtained in connection with sensitization to the hapten diphenylcyclopropenone (DPC). All receptors come from a woman aged 45-59 years with alopecia areata. Some clones in this sample may be carry-over from other donors' samples. CDR3s include the opening cysteine and the closing phenylalanine or tryptophan. The D gene is left open where the match is weak. Expanded clones get a size class; other rows say once, few or many, or leave the size out.

size | J | V | D | CDR3 | DNA
few | TRBJ1-3 | TRBV20-1 | NA | CATGRGSWGNTIYF | TGCGCGACCGGGAGAGGCAGCTGGGGAAACACCATATATTTT
NA | TRBJ2-7 | TRBV7-8 | NA | CASSPRQTREQYF | TGTGCCAGCAGCCCCCGACAGACCCGGGAGCAGTACTTC
NA | TRBJ2-2 | TRBV6-5 | NA | CASSYEGGNTGELFF | TGTGCCAGCAGTTACGAAGGGGGGAACACCGGGGAGCTGTTTTTT
few | TRBJ1-6 | TRBV21-1 | NA | CASSYDRGVNSPLHF | TGTGCCAGCAGCTATGACAGGGGCGTAAATTCACCCCTCCACTTT
many | TRBJ2-5 | TRBV5-4 | TRBD2 | CASSPFRGRETQYF | TGTGCCAGCAGCCCTTTTCGCGGGAGGGAGACCCAGTACTTC
NA | TRBJ2-1 | TRBV5-5 | NA | CASTLQVEGEQFF | TGTGCCAGCACCCTCCAGGTCGAGGGTGAGCAGTTCTTC
many | TRBJ1-2 | TRBV12-3/TRBV12-4 | NA | CASSPPGRPNYGYTF | TGTGCCAGCAGTCCCCCGGGGCGACCGAACTATGGCTACACCTTC
few | TRBJ1-6 | TRBV6-1 | NA | CASSVTGINSPLHF | TGTGCCAGCAGTGTAACAGGGATCAATTCACCCCTCCACTTT
few | TRBJ1-1 | TRBV18 | NA | CASSPLDANTEAFF | TGTGCCAGCTCACCTCTAGACGCGAACACTGAAGCTTTCTTT
few | TRBJ2-3 | TRBV7-9 | TRBD2 | CASSRGLADTDTQYF | TGTGCCAGCAGTCGGGGACTAGCGGACACAGATACGCAGTATTTT
many | TRBJ2-2 | TRBV5-5 | TRBD1 | CASSLAGGAGTGELFF | TGTGCCAGCAGCTTGGCAGGGGGCGCGGGCACCGGGGAGCTGTTTTTT
many | TRBJ2-6 | TRBV27 | TRBD1 | CASSLQGAGSGANVLTF | TGTGCCAGCAGTTTACAGGGGGCAGGGTCTGGGGCCAACGTCCTGACTTTC
NA | TRBJ2-5 | TRBV11-2 | TRBD2 | CASSSQRERGRETQYF | TGTGCCAGCAGCTCCCAGCGGGAGAGAGGGAGAGAGACCCAGTACTTC
many | TRBJ2-5 | TRBV5-1 | TRBD2 | CASSWLAGDGKTQYF | TGCGCCAGCAGCTGGCTAGCGGGAGATGGGAAGACCCAGTACTTC
NA | TRBJ2-3 | TRBV29-1 | NA | CSGRLSSGDTQYF | TGCAGCGGCAGATTATCCAGTGGAGATACGCAGTATTTT
many | TRBJ2-1 | TRBV3-1 | TRBD2 | CASSQSGDNDEQFF | TGTGCCAGCAGCCAGAGCGGGGATAACGATGAGCAGTTCTTC
many | TRBJ2-3 | TRBV6-5 | TRBD2 | CASRLTSGTDTQYF | TGTGCCAGCAGATTGACTAGCGGCACAGATACGCAGTATTTT
NA | TRBJ2-1 | TRBV10-3 | NA | CAISVIRAARNEQFF | TGTGCCATCAGTGTTATCAGGGCTGCCCGCAATGAGCAGTTCTTC
many | TRBJ2-2 | TRBV19 | NA | CASSALGSTGELFF | TGTGCCAGTAGTGCCCTCGGGAGCACCGGGGAGCTGTTTTTT
many | TRBJ2-7 | TRBV7-9 | NA | CASSLLGAGQASYEQYF | TGTGCCAGCAGCTTATTAGGAGCGGGACAGGCCTCCTACGAGCAGTACTTC
many | TRBJ1-5 | TRBV5-1 | NA | CASSLDPYSNQPQHF | TGCGCCAGCAGCTTGGACCCGTATAGCAATCAGCCCCAGCATTTT
NA | TRBJ2-5 | TRBV29-1 | TRBD1 | CSARTGLVETQYF | TGCAGCGCAAGGACAGGGTTAGTAGAGACCCAGTACTTC
NA | TRBJ2-3 | TRBV5-1 | NA | CASSLDPIFTDTQYF | TGCGCCAGCAGCTTAGACCCGATATTCACAGATACGCAGTATTTT
few | TRBJ2-2 | TRBV3-1 | TRBD2 | CASSQDGLAENTGELFF | TGTGCCAGCAGCCAAGACGGACTAGCGGAGAACACCGGGGAGCTGTTTTTT
many | TRBJ2-1 | TRBV19 | NA | CASTLFLGSRNEQFF | TGTGCCAGTACTCTATTTTTGGGGAGTCGGAATGAGCAGTTCTTC
many | TRBJ2-2 | TRBV12-3/TRBV12-4 | TRBD2 | CASAGLAGGGTGELFF | TGTGCCAGCGCGGGACTAGCGGGAGGGGGCACCGGGGAGCTGTTTTTT
few | TRBJ2-7 | TRBV12-2 | NA | CASRLGWLAAAYEQYF | TGTGCAAGTCGCTTAGGATGGTTAGCGGCCGCCTACGAGCAGTACTTC
NA | TRBJ1-2 | TRBV7-8 | NA | CASSSRLDTFKFYGYTF | TGTGCCAGCAGCTCTCGACTGGACACCTTTAAATTCTATGGCTACACCTTC
many | TRBJ2-1 | TRBV7-6 | TRBD2 | CASSLGTSLYNEQFF | TGTGCCAGCAGCCTCGGGACTAGCCTATACAATGAGCAGTTCTTC
few | TRBJ1-1 | TRBV6-4 | NA | CASSDNANTEAFF | TGTGCCAGCAGTGACAACGCGAACACTGAAGCTTTCTTT